The present entry profiles one T cell receptor (beta chain) with its context. The junction had 9 bases not matched to a gene; V was cut back by 4 bases and J by 5 bases. Per germline, CDR1 SGDLS and CDR2 YYNGEE. The CDR3 length is 15 residues. These data are taken from a study of blood T cell repertoires in COVID-19. The table came from immunoSEQ multiplex PCR; TCRdb's copy has only in-frame clones and leaves some out. The data show around 200,000 clones, more than 75% seen once. The V call is TRBV9, the J call TRBJ2-1, with TRBD2 matching over 7 bases. The receptor comes from a woman between 18 and 29 years old who had recovered from COVID-19. The sequenced sample was peripheral blood. The CDR3, as DNA: TGTGCCAGCAGCCCCCGCGGGGGTATCAACAATGAGCAGTTCTTC. This encodes CASSPRGGINNEQFF.